Following are 10 T cell receptor beta chains from one sample sequenced in a study of cytomegalovirus exposure and HLA in healthy donors. Amplification used 60 Vbeta primers and 13 Jbeta primers. Data came from immunoSEQ multiplex PCR; TCRdb stores just in-frame clones and leaves some out. The table lists under 200,000 clones, roughly 79% of them singletons. Input material: PBMCs. All receptors derive from a male donor in good health and CMV-seropositive.

This chain uses TRBV5-1 with TRBJ2-3, with D unresolved. The CDR3 consists of 15 residues. With 0 bases removed from V and 1 base from J, the gap between germline ends came to 9 bases. Germline V gene lookup returns CDR1 SGHRS and CDR2 YFSETQ. As DNA, the CDR3 is TGCGCCAGCAGCTTGGTTCCCCGGGGCACAGATACGCAGTATTTT. This encodes CASSLVPRGTDTQYF.

This clone was seen a few times. The chain couples TRBV5-6 to TRBJ1-2; D unclear. Germline CDR1 reads SGHDT; CDR2 reads YYEEEE. The CDR3 has 16 amino acids. V dropped 0 bases and J dropped 2 bases, with 14 bases sitting between them. The CDR3 sequence: CASSLARWGDNYGYTF. CDR3 in DNA: TGTGCCAGCAGCTTGGCCCGGTGGGGAGACAACTATGGCTACACCTTC.

Turning to this clone: One junction end disagrees with the germline gene, perhaps due to a read error. This chain connects TRBV7-7 to TRBJ1-1; TRBD1 agrees at 8 bases. Germline CDR1 SSHAT, CDR2 FNYEAQ (reference sequence). This CDR3 is built from 13 residues. DNA of the CDR3: TGTGCTAGCAGCTTACAGGGGGGCACTGAAGCTTTCTTT. Amino acids: CASSLQGGTEAFF.

The chain links TRBV6-5 to TRBJ2-1, with D maybe TRBD2 (6 bases). CDR1 MNHEY and CDR2 SVGAGI come from the germline V gene. The CDR3 is 16 amino acids. With 0 bases removed from V and 10 bases from J, the gap between germline ends came to 19 bases. DNA of the CDR3: TGTGCCAGCAGTTACTCGGGCGGGGAGAAGATTAACGAGCAGTTCTTC. As protein: CASSYSGGEKINEQFF.

This chain links TRBV11-3 with TRBJ2-2; tentatively, D is TRBD1 (5 bases). This CDR3 is built from 14 residues. With 2 bases removed from V and 4 bases from J, the gap between germline ends came to 8 bases. CDR1 is SGHNT, CDR2 YENEEA, per germline. DNA of the CDR3: TGTGCCAGCAGCTTAAGGGGCCTCACCGGGGAGCTGTTTTTT. It specifies CASSLRGLTGELFF. The full variable domain, completed using reference TRBV11-3 and TRBJ2-2, is EAGVVQSPRYKIIEKKQPVAFWCNPISGHNTLYWYLQNLGQGPELLIRYENEEAVDDSQLPKDRFSAERLKGVDSTLKIQPAELGDSAVYLCASSLRGLTGELFFGEGSRLTVL.

The chain uses TRBV6-1 and TRBJ2-7, with TRBD1 as a possible D gene (6 bases). Trimming left V 7 bases short and J 5 bases short, with 18 bases between. The CDR3 has 14 residues. Germline CDR1 reads MNHNS; CDR2 reads SASEGT. CDR3: CASIRQAGVNEQYF. In DNA, the CDR3 is TGTGCCAGCATAAGGCAGGCAGGGGTCAACGAGCAGTACTTC.

The gene calls are TRBV6-5 and TRBJ1-1; D is perhaps TRBD1 (5 bases). This CDR3 spans 15 amino acids. The germline gives CDR1 MNHEY, CDR2 SVGAGI. The ends were cut back, 0 bases at V and 0 bases at J, with 8 bases in the middle. The CDR3 here is CASSYSYRMNTEAFF. CDR3 nucleotides: TGTGCCAGCAGTTACTCGTACAGGATGAACACTGAAGCTTTCTTT.

The chain links TRBV15 to TRBJ2-7, with D tentatively TRBD1 (6 bases). With 3 bases removed from V and 4 bases from J, the gap between germline ends came to 13 bases. Germline V gives CDR1 LNHNV, CDR2 YYDKDF (reference sequence). The CDR3 has 14 residues. CDR3 residues: CATSRDSTAYEQYF. As DNA, the CDR3 is TGTGCCACCAGCAGGGACAGTACAGCATACGAGCAGTACTTC.

V and J are TRBV6-5 and TRBJ2-7; D possibly corresponds to TRBD1 (5 bases). CDR3 size: 15 residues. The ends were cut back, 6 bases at V and 2 bases at J, with 17 bases in the middle. Germline CDR1 and CDR2: MNHEY and SVGAGI. The CDR3 sequence is CASSQDSVGAYEQYF. The CDR3 nucleotides are TGTGCCAGCAGCCAAGACAGCGTTGGGGCCTACGAGCAGTACTTC.

The genes are TRBV2 and TRBJ1-4, with unresolved D. The CDR3 spans 13 residues. Germline V CDR1 and CDR2: SNHLY, FYNNEI. V was cut by 8 bases and J by 3 bases, with 10 bases left in between. CDR3 nucleotide sequence: TGTGCCAGCGTAGGAGGGTCTAATGAAAAACTGTTTTTT. Amino acid sequence: CASVGGSNEKLFF.